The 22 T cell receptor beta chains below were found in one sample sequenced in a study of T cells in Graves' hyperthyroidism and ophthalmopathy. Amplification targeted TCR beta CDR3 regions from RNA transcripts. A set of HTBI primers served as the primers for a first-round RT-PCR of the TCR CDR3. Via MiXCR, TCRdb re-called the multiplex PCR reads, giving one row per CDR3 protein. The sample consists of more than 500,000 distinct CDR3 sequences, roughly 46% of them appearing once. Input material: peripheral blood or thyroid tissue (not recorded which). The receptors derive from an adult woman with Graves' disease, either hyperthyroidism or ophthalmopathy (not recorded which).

The CDR3 loop reads CASSLGLRQQYF. CDR3 bases: TGTGCCAGCAGCTTAGGGCTGCGGCAGCAGTACTTC. The chain couples TRBV11-2 to TRBJ2-7; no clear D gene. CDR1 and CDR2 from the germline V gene are SGHAT and FQNNGV. V lost 1 base to trimming and J lost 8 bases, with 9 bases between them. The CDR3 is made up of 12 amino acids.

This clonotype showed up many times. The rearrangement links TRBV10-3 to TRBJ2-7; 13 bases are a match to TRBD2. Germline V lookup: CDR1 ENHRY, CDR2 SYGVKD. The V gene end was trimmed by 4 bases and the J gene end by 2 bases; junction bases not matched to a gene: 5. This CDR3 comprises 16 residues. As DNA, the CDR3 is TGTGCCATCAGTGGGGGACTAGCGGGAACCACCTACGAGCAGTACTTC. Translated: CAISGGLAGTTYEQYF.

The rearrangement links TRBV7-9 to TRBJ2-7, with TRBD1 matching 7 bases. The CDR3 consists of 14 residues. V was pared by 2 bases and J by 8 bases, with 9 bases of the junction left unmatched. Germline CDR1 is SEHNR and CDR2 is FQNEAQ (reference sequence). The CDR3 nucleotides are TGTGCCAGCAGCTTACAGGGGGATCAGCCCCAGCAGTACTTC. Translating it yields CASSLQGDQPQQYF.

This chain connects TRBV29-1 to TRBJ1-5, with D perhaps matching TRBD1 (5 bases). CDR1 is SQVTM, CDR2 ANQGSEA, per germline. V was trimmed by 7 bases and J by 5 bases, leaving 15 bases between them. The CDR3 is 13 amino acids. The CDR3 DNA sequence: TGCAGCGCCGGGACTAGCGGTTATCAGCCCCAGCATTTT. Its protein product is CSAGTSGYQPQHF.

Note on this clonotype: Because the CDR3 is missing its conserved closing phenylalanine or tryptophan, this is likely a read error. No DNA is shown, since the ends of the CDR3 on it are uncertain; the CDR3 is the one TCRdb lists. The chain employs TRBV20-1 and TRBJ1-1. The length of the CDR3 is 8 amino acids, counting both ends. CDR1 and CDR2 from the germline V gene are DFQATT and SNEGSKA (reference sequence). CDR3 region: CSASERRS.

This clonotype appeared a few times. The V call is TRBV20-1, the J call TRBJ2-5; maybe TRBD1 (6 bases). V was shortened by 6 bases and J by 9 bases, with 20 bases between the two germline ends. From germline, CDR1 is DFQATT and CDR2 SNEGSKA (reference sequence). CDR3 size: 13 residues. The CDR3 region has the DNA TGCAGTGCGAGACAGGCGGTCGACCAGCCCCAGTACTTC. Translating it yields CSARQAVDQPQYF.

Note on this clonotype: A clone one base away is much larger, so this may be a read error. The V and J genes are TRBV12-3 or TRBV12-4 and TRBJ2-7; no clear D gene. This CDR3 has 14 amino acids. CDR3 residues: CASSFRSAPYEQCF. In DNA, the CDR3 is TGTGCCAGCAGTTTTAGGTCGGCCCCCTACGAGCAGTGCTTC.

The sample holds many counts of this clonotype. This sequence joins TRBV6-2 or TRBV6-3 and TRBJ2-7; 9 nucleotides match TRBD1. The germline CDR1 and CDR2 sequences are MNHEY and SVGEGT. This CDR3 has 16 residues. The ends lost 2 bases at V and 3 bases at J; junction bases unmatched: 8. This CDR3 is CASSYPTRDRVYEQYF. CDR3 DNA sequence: TGTGCCAGCAGTTACCCCACGAGGGACAGGGTCTACGAGCAGTACTTC.

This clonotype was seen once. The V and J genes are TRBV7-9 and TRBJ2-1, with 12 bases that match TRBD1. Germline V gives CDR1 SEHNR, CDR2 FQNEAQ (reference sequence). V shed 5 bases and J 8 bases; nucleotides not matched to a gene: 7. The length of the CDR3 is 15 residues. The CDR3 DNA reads TGTGCCAGCAGCGCCCGGGACAGGGGGCCTCATGAGCAGTTCTTC. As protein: CASSARDRGPHEQFF. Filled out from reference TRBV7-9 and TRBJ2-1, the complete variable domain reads DTGVSQNPRHKITKRGQNVTFRCDPISEHNRLYWYRQTLGQGPEFLTYFQNEAQLEKSRLLSDRFSAERPKGSFSTLEIQRTEQGDSAMYLCASSARDRGPHEQFFGPGTRLTVL.

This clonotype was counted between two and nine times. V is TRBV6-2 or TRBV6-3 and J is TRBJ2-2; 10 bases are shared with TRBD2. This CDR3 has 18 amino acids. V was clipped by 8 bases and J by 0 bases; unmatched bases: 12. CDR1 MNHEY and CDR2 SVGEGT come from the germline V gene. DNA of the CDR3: TGTGCCAGCGGACGGACCCCGGGACTAGCGACGAACACCGGGGAGCTGTTTTTT. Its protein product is CASGRTPGLATNTGELFF.

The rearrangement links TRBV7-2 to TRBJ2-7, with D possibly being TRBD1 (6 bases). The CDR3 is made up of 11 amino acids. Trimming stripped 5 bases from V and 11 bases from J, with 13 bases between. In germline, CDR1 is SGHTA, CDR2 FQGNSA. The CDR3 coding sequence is TGTGCCAGCAGCGCCCGGGACACGGAGTACTTC. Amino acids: CASSARDTEYF.

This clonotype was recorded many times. CDR3 amino acids: CASGGEEETQYF. The CDR3 region has the DNA TGTGCCAGCGGAGGGGAGGAGGAGACCCAGTACTTC. This sequence joins TRBV7-9 and TRBJ2-5; a possible D gene is TRBD2 (6 bases). This CDR3 spans 12 amino acids. The germline V gene encodes CDR1 SEHNR and CDR2 FQNEAQ (reference sequence). The V gene lost 8 bases and the J gene lost 5 bases, with 12 bases spanning the gap.

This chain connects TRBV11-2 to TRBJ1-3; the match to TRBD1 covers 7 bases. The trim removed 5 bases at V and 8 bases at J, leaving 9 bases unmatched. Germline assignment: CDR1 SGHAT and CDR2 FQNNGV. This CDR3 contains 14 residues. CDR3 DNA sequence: TGTGCCAGCAGCGCCCGACAGGGTGGGGACACCATATATTTT. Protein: CASSARQGGDTIYF.

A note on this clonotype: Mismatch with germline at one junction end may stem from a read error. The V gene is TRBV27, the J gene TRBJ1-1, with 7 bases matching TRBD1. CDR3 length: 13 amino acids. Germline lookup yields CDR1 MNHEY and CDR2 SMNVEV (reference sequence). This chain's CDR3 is CASGQVSLTGASF. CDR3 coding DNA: TGTGCCAGCGGACAGGTCTCTCTAACGGGGGCTTCCTTT.

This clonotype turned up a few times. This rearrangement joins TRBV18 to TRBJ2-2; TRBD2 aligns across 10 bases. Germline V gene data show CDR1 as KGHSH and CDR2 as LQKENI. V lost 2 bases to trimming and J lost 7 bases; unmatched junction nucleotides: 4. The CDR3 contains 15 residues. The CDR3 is CASSPTGLAYGELFF. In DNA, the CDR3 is TGTGCCAGCTCACCAACGGGACTAGCGTACGGGGAGCTGTTTTTT.

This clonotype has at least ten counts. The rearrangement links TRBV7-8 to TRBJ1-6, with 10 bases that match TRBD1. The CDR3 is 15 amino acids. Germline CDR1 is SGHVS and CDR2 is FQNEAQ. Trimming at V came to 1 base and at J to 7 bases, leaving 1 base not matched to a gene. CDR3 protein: CASSLVGQGNSPLHF. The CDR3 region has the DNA TGTGCCAGCAGCTTAGTGGGACAGGGGAATTCACCCCTCCACTTT. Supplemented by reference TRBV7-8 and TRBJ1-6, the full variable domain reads GAGVSQSPRYKVAKRGQDVALRCDPISGHVSLFWYQQALGQGPEFLTYFQNEAQLDKSGLPSDRFFAERPEGSVSTLKIQRTQQEDSAVYLCASSLVGQGNSPLHFGNGTRLTVT.

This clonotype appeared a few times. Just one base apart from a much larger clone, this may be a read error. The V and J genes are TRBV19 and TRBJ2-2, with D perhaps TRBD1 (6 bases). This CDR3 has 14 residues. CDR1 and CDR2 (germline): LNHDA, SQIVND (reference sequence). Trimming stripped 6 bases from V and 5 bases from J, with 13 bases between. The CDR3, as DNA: TGTGCCAGTAGCGGAGTGGGGGCTACCGGGGAGCTGTTTTTT. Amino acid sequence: CASSGVGATGELFF.

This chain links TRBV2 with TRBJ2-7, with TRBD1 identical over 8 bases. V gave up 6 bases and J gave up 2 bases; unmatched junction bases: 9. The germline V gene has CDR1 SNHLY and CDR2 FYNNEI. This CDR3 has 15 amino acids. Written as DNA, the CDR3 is TGTGCCAGCAGGGGCCGAGACAGGGGCCCCTACGAGCAGTACTTC. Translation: CASRGRDRGPYEQYF.

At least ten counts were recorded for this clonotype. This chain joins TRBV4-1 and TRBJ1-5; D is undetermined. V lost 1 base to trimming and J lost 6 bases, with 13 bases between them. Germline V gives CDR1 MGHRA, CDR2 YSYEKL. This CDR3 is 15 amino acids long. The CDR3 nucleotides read TGCGCCAGCAGCCAAGGAGTTGTGGGCGGTCAGCCCCAGCATTTT. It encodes CASSQGVVGGQPQHF.

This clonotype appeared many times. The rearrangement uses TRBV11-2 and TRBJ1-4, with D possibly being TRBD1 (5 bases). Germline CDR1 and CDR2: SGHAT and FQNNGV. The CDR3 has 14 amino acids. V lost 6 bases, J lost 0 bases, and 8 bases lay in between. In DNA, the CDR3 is TGTGCCAGCAGTCGACAGACAACTAATGAAAAACTGTTTTTT. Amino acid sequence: CASSRQTTNEKLFF.

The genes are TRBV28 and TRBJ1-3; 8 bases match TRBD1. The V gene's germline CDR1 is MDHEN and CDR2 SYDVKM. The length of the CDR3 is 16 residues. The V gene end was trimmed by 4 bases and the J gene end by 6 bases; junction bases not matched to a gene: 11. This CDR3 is CASSSPPGQGPNTIYF. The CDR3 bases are TGTGCCAGCAGTTCCCCCCCCGGACAGGGACCAAACACCATATATTTT.

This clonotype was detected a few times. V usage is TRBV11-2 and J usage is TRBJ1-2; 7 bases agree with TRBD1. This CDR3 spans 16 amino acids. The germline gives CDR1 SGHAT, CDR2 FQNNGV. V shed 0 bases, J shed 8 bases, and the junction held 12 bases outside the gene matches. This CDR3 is CASSLELEQGRRGYTF. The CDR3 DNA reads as TGTGCCAGCAGCTTAGAGCTGGAACAGGGGAGACGAGGCTACACCTTC.